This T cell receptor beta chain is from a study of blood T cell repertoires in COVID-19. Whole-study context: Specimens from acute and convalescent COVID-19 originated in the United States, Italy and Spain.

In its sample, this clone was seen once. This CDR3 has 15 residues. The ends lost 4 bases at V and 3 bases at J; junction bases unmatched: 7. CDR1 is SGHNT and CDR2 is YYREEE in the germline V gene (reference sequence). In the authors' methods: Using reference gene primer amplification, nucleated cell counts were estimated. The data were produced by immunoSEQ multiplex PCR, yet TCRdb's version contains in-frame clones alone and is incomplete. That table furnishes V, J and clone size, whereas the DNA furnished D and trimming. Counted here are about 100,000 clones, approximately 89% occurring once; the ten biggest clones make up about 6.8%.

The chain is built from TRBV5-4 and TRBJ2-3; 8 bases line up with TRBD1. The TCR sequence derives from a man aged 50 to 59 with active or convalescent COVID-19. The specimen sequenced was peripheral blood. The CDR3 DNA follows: TGTGCCAGCAGCCTAGACAGGGGTAGGACAGATACGCAGTATTTT. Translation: CASSLDRGRTDTQYF.